The 31 T cell receptor beta chains below all came from one sample that was sequenced in a study of breast tumors, draining lymph nodes, adjacent tissues. TCRdb reanalysed the multiplex PCR reads using MiXCR and keeps one entry per CDR3 protein. The table shows about 15,000 distinct CDR3 sequences, with roughly 52% occurring only once. The specimen sequenced was tumor-adjacent breast tissue. These TCRs come from a female donor with breast cancer. Some clones in this sample may be carry-over from other donors' samples.

This rearrangement joins TRBV9 to TRBJ2-1; 11 nucleotides match TRBD2. The germline V gene encodes CDR1 SGDLS and CDR2 YYNGEE. The CDR3 covers 16 residues. With 3 bases clipped from V and 9 bases from J, the junction kept 11 bases outside the gene matches. The CDR3 loop is CASSGGTSGGPAEQFF. The DNA of the CDR3 is TGTGCCAGCAGCGGAGGGACTAGCGGAGGGCCTGCTGAGCAGTTCTTC.

The rearrangement uses TRBV7-3 and TRBJ2-7, with D perhaps TRBD2 (11 bases). V was trimmed by 8 bases and J by 5 bases, leaving 28 bases between them. Per the germline V gene, CDR1 is SGHTA and CDR2 is FQGTGA. The CDR3 is 17 amino acids. CDR3 DNA sequence: TGTGCCAGCCCACCCAGACTAGCGGGACAGGGGAAAAACGAGCAGTACTTC. It is translated as CASPPRLAGQGKNEQYF.

This clonotype showed up many times. This sequence joins TRBV11-3 and TRBJ2-7; 8 nucleotides line up with TRBD2. The CDR3 contains 15 residues. After removal of 2 bases from V and 5 bases from J, the junction contained 8 bases not matched to a gene. Germline V gene sequence: CDR1 SGHNT, CDR2 YENEEA. The CDR3 protein is CASSLRVAGKNEQYF. The CDR3 region has the DNA TGTGCCAGCAGCTTAAGGGTAGCGGGAAAGAACGAGCAGTACTTC.

This chain links TRBV4-3 with TRBJ1-4; D is possibly TRBD1 (5 bases). V lost 5 bases to trimming and J lost 4 bases, with 14 bases between them. Germline CDR1 and CDR2: LGHNA and YSLEER. The CDR3 totals 15 residues. CDR3 DNA: TGCGCCAGCAGCGTCCGTTTCGGGGGTAATGAAAAACTGTTTTTT. Amino acids: CASSVRFGGNEKLFF.

By share of the sample, this clonotype is medium-sized. CDR3 amino acids: CASSFGGQFAYEQYF. The CDR3, as DNA: TGTGCCAGCAGCTTCGGCGGACAGTTTGCCTACGAGCAGTACTTC. The rearrangement joins TRBV7-2 to TRBJ2-7, with a tentative D call TRBD1 (6 bases). Germline CDR1 SGHTA, CDR2 FQGNSA. V lost 3 bases and J 2 bases, leaving 14 bases between the germline ends. The CDR3 has 15 residues.

The V and J genes are TRBV7-6 and TRBJ2-5; 10 positions agree with TRBD2. The V segment lost 4 bases and the J segment 4 bases; nucleotides outside the gene matches: 9. The length of the CDR3 is 16 residues. The germline V gene has CDR1 SGHVS and CDR2 FNYEAQ. In DNA, the CDR3 is TGTGCCAGCAGCTCGGTAGCGGGAGGAGTAGGAGAGACCCAGTACTTC. This translates into CASSSVAGGVGETQYF.

The chain couples TRBV11-2 to TRBJ2-1; D not certain. This CDR3 comprises 12 residues. Germline V CDR1 and CDR2: SGHAT, FQNNGV. Trimming left V 0 bases short and J 5 bases short, with 2 bases between. The CDR3 DNA reads TGTGCCAGCAGCTTAGAGAACAATGAGCAGTTCTTC. Its translation is CASSLENNEQFF.

This chain links TRBV2 with TRBJ2-1; 8 bases agree with TRBD2. Trimming at V came to 4 bases and at J to 0 bases, leaving 5 bases not matched to a gene. Germline lookup yields CDR1 SNHLY and CDR2 FYNNEI. CDR3 length equals 16 residues. In nucleotides, the CDR3 is TGTGCCAGCAGTGTATCTAGCGGGCTCTCCTACAATGAGCAGTTCTTC. Amino acids: CASSVSSGLSYNEQFF.

The chain uses TRBV7-9 and TRBJ2-3, with unresolved D. Germline V CDR1 and CDR2: SEHNR, FQNEAQ (reference sequence). The CDR3 length is 15 residues. V shed 2 bases and J shed 5 bases, with 14 bases lying between them. The CDR3 here is CASSLTSPAGDTQYF. CDR3 coding DNA: TGTGCCAGCAGCTTAACAAGTCCCGCTGGAGATACGCAGTATTTT.

This clonotype was seen ten or more times. J is TRBJ2-1 and V is TRBV4-1, with 9 bases fitting TRBD2. Losses at the gene ends were 0 bases for V and 15 bases for J; bases not matched to a gene: 9. The CDR3 is made up of 14 amino acids. The germline V gene has CDR1 MGHRA and CDR2 YSYEKL. The CDR3 nucleotides are TGCGCCAGCAGCCAAGATGGGTCGGGGACTAGCCGGTTCTTC. Protein sequence: CASSQDGSGTSRFF.

The chain links TRBV9 to TRBJ2-2; unclear D gene. Looked up from germline, CDR1 is SGDLS and CDR2 is YYNGEE. CDR3 size: 12 residues. Trimming left V 0 bases short and J 10 bases short, with 7 bases between. CDR3: CASSVDDQELFF. CDR3 sequence (DNA): TGTGCCAGCAGCGTAGATGACCAGGAGCTGTTTTTT. The complete variable domain, with remaining parts taken from reference TRBV9 and TRBJ2-2, reads DSGVTQTPKHLITATGQRVTLRCSPRSGDLSVYWYQQSLDQGLQFLIQYYNGEERAKGNILERFSAQQFPDLHSELNLSSLELGDSALYFCASSVDDQELFFGEGSRLTVL.

This chain links TRBV6-1 with TRBJ1-5, with no clear D. This CDR3 contains 13 residues. The V end lost 5 bases, the J end lost 7 bases, and 12 bases lay between the germline ends. Germline CDR1 MNHNS, CDR2 SASEGT. This CDR3 reads CASSPRSAQPQHF. In DNA, the CDR3 is TGTGCCAGCAGTCCCCGCTCGGCGCAGCCCCAGCATTTT.

The chain recombines TRBV12-3 or TRBV12-4 with TRBJ2-3; 14 bases match TRBD2. The CDR3 runs to 17 residues. The CDR3 region is CASGLGTSGSLQDTQYF. In DNA form, the CDR3 reads TGTGCTAGTGGTTTGGGGACTAGCGGGAGTCTTCAGGATACGCAGTATTTT.

The chain couples TRBV5-5 to TRBJ2-7; 10 positions agree with TRBD1. Unmatched junction bases numbered 10, after V lost 5 bases and J lost 2 bases. Germline V lookup: CDR1 SGHKS, CDR2 YYEKEE (reference sequence). This CDR3 comprises 16 residues. The CDR3 DNA reads as TGTGCCAGCAGAGGTAGCGGGACAGGGGTAACCTACGAGCAGTACTTC. This gives the protein CASRGSGTGVTYEQYF.

This chain joins TRBV15 and TRBJ2-3, with 7 nucleotides matching TRBD2. Germline trimming cut 0 bases from V and 6 bases from J; bases unmatched to any gene: 6. The CDR3 loop spans 15 amino acids. The germline V gene has CDR1 LNHNV and CDR2 YYDKDF (reference sequence). The CDR3 loop reads CATSRDGAGVDTQYF. In DNA, the CDR3 is TGTGCCACCAGCAGAGATGGGGCGGGAGTGGATACGCAGTATTTT.

This clonotype was counted a single time. The V and J genes are TRBV9 and TRBJ1-3, with D possibly being TRBD1 (5 bases). The CDR3 contains 14 residues. Germline V CDR1 and CDR2: SGDLS, YYNGEE. Trimming stripped 7 bases from V and 1 base from J, with 12 bases between. The CDR3 is CASGPGVSGNTIYF. DNA for the CDR3: TGTGCCAGCGGACCGGGGGTATCTGGAAACACCATATATTTT.

V gene TRBV10-3 combines with J gene TRBJ1-4, with D possibly TRBD1 on 5 matching bases. Trimming pared 6 bases from V and 6 bases from J, leaving 23 bases between. This CDR3 has 17 amino acids. Germline V gene data show CDR1 as ENHRY and CDR2 as SYGVKD. The CDR3 DNA follows: TGTGCCATCAGCGACCGACATAAGGGGCGGTTGGATGAAAAACTGTTTTTT. The encoded protein is CAISDRHKGRLDEKLFF.

Ten or more counts support this clonotype. This rearrangement joins TRBV2 to TRBJ2-2; 11 bases match TRBD2. J gave up 6 bases and V 7 bases, and 10 bases lay outside the gene matches. The germline V gene has CDR1 SNHLY and CDR2 FYNNEI. The CDR3 contains 16 residues. CDR3 coding DNA: TGTGCCAGCAAAAAAACTAGCGGGAGATTCTCCGGGGAGCTGTTTTTT. Protein sequence: CASKKTSGRFSGELFF. The whole variable domain, remainder taken from reference TRBV2 and TRBJ2-2, is EPEVTQTPSHQVTQMGQEVILRCVPISNHLYFYWYRQILGQKVEFLVSFYNNEISEKSEIFDDQFSVERPDGSNFTLKIRSTKLEDSAMYFCASKKTSGRFSGELFFGEGSRLTVL.

The V gene is TRBV2, the J gene TRBJ2-2; 8 nucleotides align to TRBD1. Trimming at V came to 6 bases and at J to 1 base, leaving 7 bases not matched to a gene. This CDR3 region has 16 residues. Germline V gives CDR1 SNHLY, CDR2 FYNNEI. The CDR3 here is CASSETGTGNTGELFF. In nucleotides, the CDR3 is TGTGCCAGCAGCGAAACCGGGACAGGGAACACCGGGGAGCTGTTTTTT.

This clonotype was detected many times. As DNA, the CDR3 is TGTGCCAGCAGCCAAGCGGCGGGAGGGCCCTACGAGCAGTACTTC. This encodes CASSQAAGGPYEQYF. The chain has TRBV3-1 and TRBJ2-7; 9 bases map to TRBD2. The CDR3 is 15 residues long. From germline, CDR1 is LGHDT and CDR2 YNNKEL (reference sequence). The V and J ends lost 1 base and 2 bases, in that order; junction bases with no gene match: 3.

This clonotype showed up just a few times. The CDR3 protein is CASSPNLHRQNIQYF. Here the CDR3 DNA reads TGTGCCAGCAGTCCCAACTTACACCGACAAAACATTCAGTACTTC. The rearrangement joins TRBV3-1 to TRBJ2-4; D unclear. This CDR3 region has 15 residues. Per germline, CDR1 LGHDT and CDR2 YNNKEL (reference sequence). Trimming removed 6 bases at V and 5 bases at J, with 17 bases between.

This clonotype is categorized as medium-sized (0.01 to 0.1%). The chain is built from TRBV7-9 and TRBJ2-7; the D gene is possibly TRBD2 (5 bases). CDR1 is SEHNR, CDR2 FQNEAQ, per germline (reference sequence). Trimming pared 5 bases from V and 6 bases from J, leaving 11 bases between. This CDR3 is 12 amino acids long. CDR3 amino acids: CASSPTGSEQYF. The CDR3 nucleotides are TGTGCCAGCAGCCCTACGGGGTCCGAGCAGTACTTC.

The genes are TRBV12-3 or TRBV12-4 and TRBJ1-1; 7 positions agree with TRBD1. Trimming cost V 5 bases and J 4 bases; bases outside gene matches: 7. The CDR3 loop spans 14 amino acids. This CDR3 is CASSTGDFSTEAFF. DNA for the CDR3: TGTGCCAGCAGTACAGGGGATTTTAGCACTGAAGCTTTCTTT.

A word on this clonotype: Sequence at one end of the junction differs from germline and may be a read error. J is TRBJ1-5 and V is TRBV11-2; D remains ambiguous. There are 13 residues in the CDR3. Germline assignment: CDR1 SGHAT and CDR2 FQNNGV. The CDR3 is CAGSLTSNQPQHF. The CDR3 DNA reads TGTGCCGGCAGCTTAACGAGCAATCAGCCCCAGCATTTT.

This clonotype was detected ten times or more. The rearrangement joins TRBV18 to TRBJ2-1, with D possibly being TRBD2 (5 bases). CDR3 length: 13 residues. Germline CDR1 is KGHSH and CDR2 is LQKENI. V was shortened by 0 bases and J by 7 bases, with 7 bases between the two germline ends. CDR3 sequence (DNA): TGTGCCAGCTCACCACCCGGGGTTAATGAGCAGTTCTTC. Translating it yields CASSPPGVNEQFF.

This clonotype was counted ten times or more. The gene calls are TRBV6-5 and TRBJ1-5, with 10 bases fitting TRBD1. The CDR3 totals 14 residues. V gave up 4 bases and J gave up 7 bases; unmatched junction bases: 4. Germline V gives CDR1 MNHEY, CDR2 SVGAGI. For the CDR3, the DNA is TGTGCCAGCAGTTTGGGGACAGGGGTCCAGCCCCAGCATTTT. Translation: CASSLGTGVQPQHF.

The rearrangement joins TRBV7-9 to TRBJ2-1; no clear D. The V end lost 5 bases, the J end lost 3 bases, and 17 bases lay between the germline ends. The CDR3 spans 16 residues. Germline V lookup: CDR1 SEHNR, CDR2 FQNEAQ (reference sequence). The CDR3 bases are TGTGCCAGCAGCCCCCGTTTCAGGAAAAACTACAATGAGCAGTTCTTC. It yields the protein CASSPRFRKNYNEQFF.

Sample share makes this clonotype medium-sized. The J gene is TRBJ2-2, the V gene TRBV9; unclear D gene. From germline, CDR1 is SGDLS and CDR2 YYNGEE. CDR3 size: 12 residues. The V and J ends lost 4 bases and 3 bases respectively, with 4 bases between them. The CDR3, as DNA: TGTGCCAGCAGCCAGTACACCGGGGAGCTGTTTTTT. Translating gives CASSQYTGELFF.

A few counts support this clonotype. This may come from a read error, since a much larger clone is one base off. V usage is TRBV6-2 or TRBV6-3 and J usage is TRBJ2-5; 7 bases fit TRBD2. This CDR3 is 12 amino acids long. Germline loops: CDR1 MNHEY, CDR2 SVGEGT. V dropped 5 bases and J dropped 4; count of bases not matched to a gene: 1. The CDR3 spells CASSPSGETQYF. In DNA form, the CDR3 reads TGTGCCAGCAGTCCTAGCGGAGAGACCCAGTACTTC.

This clonotype was seen once. V is TRBV7-9 and J is TRBJ2-6; D call uncertain. This CDR3 comprises 15 residues. The germline V gene has CDR1 SEHNR and CDR2 FQNEAQ (reference sequence). Trimming removed 5 bases from V and 1 base from J, with 9 bases in between. The CDR3 coding sequence is TGTGCCAGCAGCCGCCGGATGTCTGGGGCCAACGTCCTGACTTTC. This codes for CASSRRMSGANVLTF.

V and J are TRBV7-3 and TRBJ2-2; 7 positions agree with TRBD2. Germline values: CDR1 SGHTA, CDR2 FQGTGA. The trim removed 2 bases at V and 5 bases at J, leaving 2 bases unmatched. This CDR3 has 14 residues. This CDR3 reads CASSLAGVTGELFF. The CDR3 bases are TGTGCCAGCAGCTTAGCGGGAGTAACCGGGGAGCTGTTTTTT.